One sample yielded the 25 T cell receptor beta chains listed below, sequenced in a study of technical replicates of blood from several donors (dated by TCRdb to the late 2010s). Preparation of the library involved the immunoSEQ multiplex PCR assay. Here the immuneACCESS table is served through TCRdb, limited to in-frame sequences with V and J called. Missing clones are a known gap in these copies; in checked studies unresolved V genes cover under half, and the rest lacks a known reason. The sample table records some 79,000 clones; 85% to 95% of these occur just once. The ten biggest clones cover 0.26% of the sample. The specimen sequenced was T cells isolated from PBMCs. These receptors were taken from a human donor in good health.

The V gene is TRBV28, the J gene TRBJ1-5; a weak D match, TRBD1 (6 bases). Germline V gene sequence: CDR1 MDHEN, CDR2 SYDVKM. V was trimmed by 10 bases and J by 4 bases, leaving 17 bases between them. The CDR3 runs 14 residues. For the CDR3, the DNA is TGTGCCACATGGTCGGGACAAGATAATCAGCCCCAGCATTTT. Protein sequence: CATWSGQDNQPQHF. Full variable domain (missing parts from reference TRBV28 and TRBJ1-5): DVKVTQSSRYLVKRTGEKVFLECVQDMDHENMFWYRQDPGLGLRLIYFSYDVKMKEKGDIPEGYSVSREKKERFSLILESASTNQTSMYLCATWSGQDNQPQHFGDGTRLSIL.

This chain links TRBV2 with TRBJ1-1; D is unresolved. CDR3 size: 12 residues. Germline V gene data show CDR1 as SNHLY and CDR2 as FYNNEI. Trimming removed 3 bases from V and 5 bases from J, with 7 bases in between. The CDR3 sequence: CASSDRTTEAFF. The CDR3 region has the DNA TGTGCCAGCAGTGACAGGACTACTGAAGCTTTCTTT. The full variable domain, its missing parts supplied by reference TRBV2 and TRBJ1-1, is EPEVTQTPSHQVTQMGQEVILRCVPISNHLYFYWYRQILGQKVEFLVSFYNNEISEKSEIFDDQFSVERPDGSNFTLKIRSTKLEDSAMYFCASSDRTTEAFFGQGTRLTVV.

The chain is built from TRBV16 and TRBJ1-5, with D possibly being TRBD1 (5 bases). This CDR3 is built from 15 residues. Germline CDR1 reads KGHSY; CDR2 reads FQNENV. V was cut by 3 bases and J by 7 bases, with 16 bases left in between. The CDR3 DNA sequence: TGTGCCAGCAGCCACAATAGCAGGGTTTGGCAGCCCCAGCATTTT. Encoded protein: CASSHNSRVWQPQHF.

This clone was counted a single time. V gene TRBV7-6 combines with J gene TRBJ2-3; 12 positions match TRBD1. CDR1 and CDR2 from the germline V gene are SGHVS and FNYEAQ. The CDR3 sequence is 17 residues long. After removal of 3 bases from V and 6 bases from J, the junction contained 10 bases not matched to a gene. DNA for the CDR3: TGTGCCAGCAGCTTTACACCGGGACAGGGGGCAAAGGATACGCAGTATTTT. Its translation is CASSFTPGQGAKDTQYF.

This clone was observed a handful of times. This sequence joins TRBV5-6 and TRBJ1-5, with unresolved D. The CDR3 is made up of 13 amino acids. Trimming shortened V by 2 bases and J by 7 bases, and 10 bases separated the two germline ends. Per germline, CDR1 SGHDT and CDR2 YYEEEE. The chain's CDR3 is CASSLGGLQPQHF. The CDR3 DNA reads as TGTGCCAGCAGCTTAGGCGGCTTACAGCCCCAGCATTTT.

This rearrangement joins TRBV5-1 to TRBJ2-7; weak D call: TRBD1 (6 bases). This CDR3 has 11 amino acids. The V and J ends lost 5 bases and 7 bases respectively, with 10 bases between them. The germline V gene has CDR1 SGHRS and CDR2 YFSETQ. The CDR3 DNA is TGCGCCAGCAGACAGCAGGGGGAGCAGTACTTC. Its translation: CASRQQGEQYF.

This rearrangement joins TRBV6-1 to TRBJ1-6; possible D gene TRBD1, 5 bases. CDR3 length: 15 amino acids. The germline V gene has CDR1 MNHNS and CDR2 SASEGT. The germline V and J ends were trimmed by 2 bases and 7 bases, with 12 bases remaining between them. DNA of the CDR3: TGTGCCAGCAGTGAACGGGGACTGACAAATTCACCCCTCCACTTT. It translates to CASSERGLTNSPLHF.

The CDR3 reads CASSNTGTSYEQYF. The DNA of the CDR3 is TGTGCCAGCAGCAATACAGGTACCTCCTACGAGCAGTACTTC. The chain recombines TRBV6-6 with TRBJ2-7; possible D gene TRBD1, 5 bases. The V and J ends lost 6 bases and 0 bases respectively, with 12 bases between them. The CDR3 loop spans 14 amino acids. CDR1 MNHNY and CDR2 SVGAGI come from the germline V gene (reference sequence).

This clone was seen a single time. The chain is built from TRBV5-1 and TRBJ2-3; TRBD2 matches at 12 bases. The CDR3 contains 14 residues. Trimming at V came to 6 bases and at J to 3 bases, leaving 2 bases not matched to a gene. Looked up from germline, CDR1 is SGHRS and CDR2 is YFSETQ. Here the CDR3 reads CASTLAGGTDTQYF. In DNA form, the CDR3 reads TGCGCCAGCACACTAGCGGGGGGTACAGATACGCAGTATTTT.

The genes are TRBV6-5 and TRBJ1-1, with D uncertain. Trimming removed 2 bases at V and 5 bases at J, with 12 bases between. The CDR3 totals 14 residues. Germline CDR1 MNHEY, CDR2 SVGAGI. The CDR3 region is CASSYVQRSTEAFF. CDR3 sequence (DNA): TGTGCCAGCAGTTACGTACAGCGGAGTACTGAAGCTTTCTTT.

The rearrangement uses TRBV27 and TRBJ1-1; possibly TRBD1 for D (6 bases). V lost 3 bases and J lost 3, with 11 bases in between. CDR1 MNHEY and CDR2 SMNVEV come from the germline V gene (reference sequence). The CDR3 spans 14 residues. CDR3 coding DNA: TGTGCCAGCAGTTTGACAGGTTGGGACACTGAAGCTTTCTTT. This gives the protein CASSLTGWDTEAFF.

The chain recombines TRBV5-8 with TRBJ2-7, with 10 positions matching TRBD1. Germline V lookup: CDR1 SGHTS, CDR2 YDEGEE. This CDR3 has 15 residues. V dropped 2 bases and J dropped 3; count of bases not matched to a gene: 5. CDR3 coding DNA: TGTGCCAGCAGCTTACCGGGACAGGGGCACTACGAGCAGTACTTC. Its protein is CASSLPGQGHYEQYF.

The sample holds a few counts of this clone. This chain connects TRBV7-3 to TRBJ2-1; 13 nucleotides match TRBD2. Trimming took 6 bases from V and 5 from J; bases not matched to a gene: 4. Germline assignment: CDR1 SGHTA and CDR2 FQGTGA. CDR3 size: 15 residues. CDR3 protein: CASRQLAGGDNEQFF. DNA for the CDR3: TGTGCCAGCAGACAACTAGCGGGGGGGGACAATGAGCAGTTCTTC.

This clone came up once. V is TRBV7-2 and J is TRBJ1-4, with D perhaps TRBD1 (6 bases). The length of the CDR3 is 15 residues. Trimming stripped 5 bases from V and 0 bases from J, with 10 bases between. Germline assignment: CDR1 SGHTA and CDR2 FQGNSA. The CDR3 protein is CASSDRTATNEKLFF. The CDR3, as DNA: TGTGCCAGCAGCGACCGGACAGCAACTAATGAAAAACTGTTTTTT. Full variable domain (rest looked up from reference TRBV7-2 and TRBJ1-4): GAGVSQSPSNKVTEKGKDVELRCDPISGHTALYWYRQSLGQGLEFLIYFQGNSAPDKSGLPSDRFSAERTGGSVSTLTIQRTQQEDSAVYLCASSDRTATNEKLFFGSGTQLSVL.

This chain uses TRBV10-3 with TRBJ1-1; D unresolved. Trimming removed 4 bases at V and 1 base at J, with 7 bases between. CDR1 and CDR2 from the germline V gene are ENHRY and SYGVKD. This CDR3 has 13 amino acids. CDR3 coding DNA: TGTGCCATCAGTGGACTGACGAACACTGAAGCTTTCTTT. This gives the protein CAISGLTNTEAFF.

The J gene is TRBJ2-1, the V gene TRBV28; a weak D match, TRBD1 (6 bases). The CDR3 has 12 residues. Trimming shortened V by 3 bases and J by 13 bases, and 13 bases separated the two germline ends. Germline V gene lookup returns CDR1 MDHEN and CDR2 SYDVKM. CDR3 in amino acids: CASSFSEGVQFF. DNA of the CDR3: TGTGCCAGCAGTTTCTCTGAGGGGGTCCAGTTCTTC.

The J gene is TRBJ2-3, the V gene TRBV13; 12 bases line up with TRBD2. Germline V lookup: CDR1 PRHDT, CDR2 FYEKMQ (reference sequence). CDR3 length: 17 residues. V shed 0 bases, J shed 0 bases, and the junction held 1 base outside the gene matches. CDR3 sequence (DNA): TGTGCCAGCAGCTTAGGACTAGCGGGGGGCAGCACAGATACGCAGTATTTT. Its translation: CASSLGLAGGSTDTQYF.

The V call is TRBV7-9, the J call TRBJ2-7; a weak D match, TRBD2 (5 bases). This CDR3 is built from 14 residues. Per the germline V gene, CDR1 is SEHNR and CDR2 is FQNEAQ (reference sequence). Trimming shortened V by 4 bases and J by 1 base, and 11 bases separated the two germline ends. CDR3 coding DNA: TGTGCCAGCAGCTCCGTGGGCGGGTCCTACGAGCAGTACTTC. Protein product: CASSSVGGSYEQYF.

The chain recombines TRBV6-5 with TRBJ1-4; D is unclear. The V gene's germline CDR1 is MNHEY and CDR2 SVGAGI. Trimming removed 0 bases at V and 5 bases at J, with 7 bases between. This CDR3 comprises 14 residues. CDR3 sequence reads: CASSYSAGNEKLFF. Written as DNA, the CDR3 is TGTGCCAGCAGTTACTCGGCAGGCAATGAAAAACTGTTTTTT.

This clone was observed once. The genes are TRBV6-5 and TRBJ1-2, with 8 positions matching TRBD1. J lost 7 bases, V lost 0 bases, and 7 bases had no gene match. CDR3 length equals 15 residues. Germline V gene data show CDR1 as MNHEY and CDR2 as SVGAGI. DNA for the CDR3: TGTGCCAGCAGTTACTCGTCAGGGGGCGAGGGTGGCTACACCTTC. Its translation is CASSYSSGGEGGYTF.

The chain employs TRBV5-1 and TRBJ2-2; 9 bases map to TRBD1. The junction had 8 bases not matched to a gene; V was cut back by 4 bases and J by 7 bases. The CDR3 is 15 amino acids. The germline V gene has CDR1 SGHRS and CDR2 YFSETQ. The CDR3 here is CASSAQGARYGELFF. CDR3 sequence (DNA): TGCGCCAGCAGCGCACAGGGGGCGCGTTACGGGGAGCTGTTTTTT.

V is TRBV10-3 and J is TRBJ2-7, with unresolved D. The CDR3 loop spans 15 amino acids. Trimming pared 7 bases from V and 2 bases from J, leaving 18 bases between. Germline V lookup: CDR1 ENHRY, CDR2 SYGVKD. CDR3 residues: CAITLRPILAYEQYF. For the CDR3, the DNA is TGTGCCATCACCCTAAGACCAATTCTAGCCTACGAGCAGTACTTC.

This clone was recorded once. The DNA for the CDR3 is TGCGCCAGTTCCTATTCAGGACAGGGATTGAACGAGCAGTACTTC. Its protein product is CASSYSGQGLNEQYF. The chain is built from TRBV5-1 and TRBJ2-7, with 8 bases identical to TRBD1. The germline V gene encodes CDR1 SGHRS and CDR2 YFSETQ. The CDR3 contains 15 residues. J gave up 5 bases and V 8 bases, and 15 bases lay outside the gene matches.

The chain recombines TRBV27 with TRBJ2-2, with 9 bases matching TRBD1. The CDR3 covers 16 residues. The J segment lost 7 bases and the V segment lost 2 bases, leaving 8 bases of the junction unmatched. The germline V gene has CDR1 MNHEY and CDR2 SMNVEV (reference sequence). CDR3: CASSLGTGRQSGELFF. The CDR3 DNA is TGTGCCAGCAGTTTAGGGACAGGGAGACAGAGCGGGGAGCTGTTTTTT.

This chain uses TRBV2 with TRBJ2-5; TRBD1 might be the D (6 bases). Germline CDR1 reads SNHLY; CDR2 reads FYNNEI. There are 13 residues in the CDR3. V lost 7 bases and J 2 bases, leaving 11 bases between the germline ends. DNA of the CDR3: TGTGCCAGCAATAGGGGGAATCAAGAGACCCAGTACTTC. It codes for CASNRGNQETQYF.